The 6 T cell receptor beta chains listed next were all sequenced from one sample in a study of neurological immune-mediated disorders. TCRdb reprocessed the 5' RACE reads with MiXCR, giving one entry per CDR3 protein. The data contain about 50,000 distinct CDR3 sequences, more than 5% of them singletons. Material for sequencing was CD4+ T cells from blood. All receptors come from a woman aged 18-29 years with multiple sclerosis.

This clonotype has ten or more counts. The rearrangement links TRBV29-1 to TRBJ1-2; unclear D gene. Germline CDR1 SQVTM, CDR2 ANQGSEA. The CDR3 runs 12 residues. In DNA, the CDR3 is TGCAGTGAAGGCGAGCTTAACTATGGCTACACCTTC. Its protein product is CSEGELNYGYTF.

This clonotype has a count of ten or more. The V and J genes are TRBV20-1 and TRBJ2-7, with D maybe TRBD1 (5 bases). Germline values: CDR1 DFQATT, CDR2 SNEGSKA (reference sequence). Trimming left V 0 bases short and J 0 bases short, with 9 bases between. The CDR3 is 14 residues long. CDR3 sequence: CSARDPQGSYEQYF. For the CDR3, the DNA is TGCAGTGCTAGAGATCCCCAGGGCTCCTACGAGCAGTACTTC.

This clonotype came up many times. This rearrangement joins TRBV6-2 or TRBV6-3 to TRBJ2-2; possibly TRBD2 for D (5 bases). CDR1 and CDR2 from the germline V gene are MNHEY and SVGEGT. CDR3 length: 14 residues. V lost 10 bases, J lost 4 bases, and 16 bases lay in between. CDR3 region: CATLDYRGTGELFF. The CDR3 region has the DNA TGTGCCACCCTAGACTACAGAGGCACCGGGGAGCTGTTTTTT.

The table lists this clonotype with many counts. The genes are TRBV7-3 and TRBJ1-1; possibly TRBD1 for D (6 bases). V was cut by 8 bases and J by 2 bases, with 12 bases left in between. CDR3 length: 13 residues. The V gene's germline CDR1 is SGHTA and CDR2 FQGTGA. CDR3 in amino acids: CASSQGINTEAFF. CDR3 DNA: TGTGCCAGCTCGCAGGGGATAAACACTGAAGCTTTCTTT.

There are many counts of this clonotype. This chain joins TRBV5-1 and TRBJ1-5; D gene unclear. Looked up from germline, CDR1 is SGHRS and CDR2 is YFSETQ. The CDR3 sequence is 15 residues long. V lost 1 base and J lost 0, with 8 bases in between. The DNA of the CDR3 is TGCGCCAGCAGCTTGTCGCCATATAGCAATCAGCCCCAGCATTTT. The encoded protein is CASSLSPYSNQPQHF. The full variable domain, with the rest looked up from reference TRBV5-1 and TRBJ1-5, is KAGVTQTPRYLIKTRGQQVTLSCSPISGHRSVSWYQQTPGQGLQFLFEYFSETQRNKGNFPGRFSGRQFSNSRSEMNVSTLELGDSALYLCASSLSPYSNQPQHFGDGTRLSIL.

V gene TRBV5-4 combines with J gene TRBJ2-1; 10 positions match TRBD2. The V and J ends lost 5 bases and 12 bases, in that order; junction bases with no gene match: 14. The germline V gene has CDR1 SGHNT and CDR2 YYREEE (reference sequence). The CDR3 consists of 15 residues. The CDR3 here is CASSFGTSGVQGQFF. CDR3 in DNA: TGTGCCAGCAGTTTTGGTACTAGCGGGGTCCAGGGGCAGTTCTTC.